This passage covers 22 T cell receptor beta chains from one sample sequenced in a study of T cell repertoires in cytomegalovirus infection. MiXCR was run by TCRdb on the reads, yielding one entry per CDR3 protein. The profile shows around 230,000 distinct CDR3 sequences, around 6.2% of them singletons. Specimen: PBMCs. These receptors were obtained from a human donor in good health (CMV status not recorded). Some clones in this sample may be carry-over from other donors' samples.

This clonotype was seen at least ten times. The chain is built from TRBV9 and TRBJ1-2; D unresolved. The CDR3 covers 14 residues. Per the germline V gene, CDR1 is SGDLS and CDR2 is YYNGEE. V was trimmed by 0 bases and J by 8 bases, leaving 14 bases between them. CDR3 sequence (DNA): TGTGCCAGCAGCGTAGAAGCGGGTTTGAGCGGCTACACCTTC. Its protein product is CASSVEAGLSGYTF.

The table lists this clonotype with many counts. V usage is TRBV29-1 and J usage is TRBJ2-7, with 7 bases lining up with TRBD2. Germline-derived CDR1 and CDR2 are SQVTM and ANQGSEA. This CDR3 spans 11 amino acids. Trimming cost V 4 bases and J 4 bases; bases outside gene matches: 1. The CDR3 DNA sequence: TGCAGCGTTGCGGGGGGATACGAGCAGTACTTC. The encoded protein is CSVAGGYEQYF.

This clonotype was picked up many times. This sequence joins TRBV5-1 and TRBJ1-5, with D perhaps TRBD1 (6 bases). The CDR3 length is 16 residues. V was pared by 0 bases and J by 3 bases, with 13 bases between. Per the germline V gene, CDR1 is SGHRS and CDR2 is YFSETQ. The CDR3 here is CASSLGGRGNNQPQHF. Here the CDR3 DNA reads TGCGCCAGCAGCTTGGGCGGCAGGGGAAACAATCAGCCCCAGCATTTT.

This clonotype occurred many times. The CDR3 coding sequence is TGTGCCAGCACCTCTGGAAACACCATATATTTT. Protein sequence: CASTSGNTIYF. The chain couples TRBV13 to TRBJ1-3; D not resolved. Germline-derived CDR1 and CDR2 are PRHDT and FYEKMQ (reference sequence). The CDR3 totals 11 residues. Trimming removed 7 bases at V and 0 bases at J, with 1 base between.

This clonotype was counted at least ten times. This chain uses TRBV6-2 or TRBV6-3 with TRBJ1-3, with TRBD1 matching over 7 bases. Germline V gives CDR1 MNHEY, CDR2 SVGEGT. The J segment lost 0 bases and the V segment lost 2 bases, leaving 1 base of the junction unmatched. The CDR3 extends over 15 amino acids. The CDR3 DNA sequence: TGTGCCAGCAGTTACGGGACAGTCTCTGGAAACACCATATATTTT. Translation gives CASSYGTVSGNTIYF.

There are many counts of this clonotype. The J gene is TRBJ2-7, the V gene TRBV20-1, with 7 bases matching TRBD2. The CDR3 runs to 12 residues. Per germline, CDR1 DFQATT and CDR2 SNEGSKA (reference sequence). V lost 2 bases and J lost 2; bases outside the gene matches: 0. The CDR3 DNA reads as TGCAGTGCTAGACTAGCGGCCTACGAGCAGTACTTC. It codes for CSARLAAYEQYF.

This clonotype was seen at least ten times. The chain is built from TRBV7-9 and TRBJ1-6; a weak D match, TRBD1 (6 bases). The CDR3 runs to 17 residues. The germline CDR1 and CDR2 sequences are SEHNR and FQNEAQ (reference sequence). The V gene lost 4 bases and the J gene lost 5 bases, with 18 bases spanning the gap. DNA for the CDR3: TGTGCCAGCAGCTCCGCCAGGGGTGGTGGGAATAATTCACCCCTCCACTTT. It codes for CASSSARGGGNNSPLHF.

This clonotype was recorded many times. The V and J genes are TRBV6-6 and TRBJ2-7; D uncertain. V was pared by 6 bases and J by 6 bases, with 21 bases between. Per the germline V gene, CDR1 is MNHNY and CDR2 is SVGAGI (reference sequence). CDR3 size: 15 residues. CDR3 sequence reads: CASSSGRFQLREQYF. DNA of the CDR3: TGTGCCAGCAGCTCGGGCAGGTTCCAACTCCGCGAGCAGTACTTC.

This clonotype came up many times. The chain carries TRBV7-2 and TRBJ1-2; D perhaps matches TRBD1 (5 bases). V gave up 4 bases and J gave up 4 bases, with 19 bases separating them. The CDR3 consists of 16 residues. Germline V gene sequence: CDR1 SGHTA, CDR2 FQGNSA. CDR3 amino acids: CASSSSGTEITYGYTF. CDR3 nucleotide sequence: TGTGCCAGCAGCTCCTCCGGGACGGAAATTACCTATGGCTACACCTTC.

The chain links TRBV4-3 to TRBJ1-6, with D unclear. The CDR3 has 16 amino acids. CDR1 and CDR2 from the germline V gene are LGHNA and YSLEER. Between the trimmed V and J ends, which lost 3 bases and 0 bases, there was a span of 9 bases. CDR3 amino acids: CASSQAGDSYNSPLHF. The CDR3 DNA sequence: TGCGCCAGCAGCCAGGCCGGGGACTCCTATAATTCACCCCTCCACTTT.

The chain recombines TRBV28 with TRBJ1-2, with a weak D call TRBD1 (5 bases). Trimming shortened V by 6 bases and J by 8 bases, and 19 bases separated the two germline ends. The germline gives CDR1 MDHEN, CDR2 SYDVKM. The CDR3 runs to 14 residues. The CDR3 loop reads CASSRLRGFGGYTF. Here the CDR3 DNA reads TGTGCCAGCAGCAGACTGCGGGGGTTCGGCGGCTACACCTTC.

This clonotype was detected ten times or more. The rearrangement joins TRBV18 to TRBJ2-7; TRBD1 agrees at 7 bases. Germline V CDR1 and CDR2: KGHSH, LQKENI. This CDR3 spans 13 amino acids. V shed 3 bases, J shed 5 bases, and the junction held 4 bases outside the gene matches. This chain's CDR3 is CASSPAQGDEQYF. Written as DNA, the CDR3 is TGTGCCAGCTCACCGGCTCAGGGGGACGAGCAGTACTTC.

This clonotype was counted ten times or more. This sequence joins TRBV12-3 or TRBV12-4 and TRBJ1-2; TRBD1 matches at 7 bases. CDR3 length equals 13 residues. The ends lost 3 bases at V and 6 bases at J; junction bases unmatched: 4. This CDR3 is CASSFTGDHGYTF. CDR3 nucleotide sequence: TGTGCCAGCAGTTTCACAGGGGATCATGGCTACACCTTC.

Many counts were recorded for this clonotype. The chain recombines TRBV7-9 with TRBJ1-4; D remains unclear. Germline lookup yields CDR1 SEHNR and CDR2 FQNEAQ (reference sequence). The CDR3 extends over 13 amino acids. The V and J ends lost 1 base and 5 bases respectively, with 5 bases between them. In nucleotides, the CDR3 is TGTGCCAGCAGCTTAGAGAGGAATGAAAAACTGTTTTTT. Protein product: CASSLERNEKLFF.

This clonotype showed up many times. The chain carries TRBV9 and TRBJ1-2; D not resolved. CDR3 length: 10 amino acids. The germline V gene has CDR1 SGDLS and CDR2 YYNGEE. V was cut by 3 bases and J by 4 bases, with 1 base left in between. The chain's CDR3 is CASSGYGYTF. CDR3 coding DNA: TGTGCCAGCAGCGGCTATGGCTACACCTTC.

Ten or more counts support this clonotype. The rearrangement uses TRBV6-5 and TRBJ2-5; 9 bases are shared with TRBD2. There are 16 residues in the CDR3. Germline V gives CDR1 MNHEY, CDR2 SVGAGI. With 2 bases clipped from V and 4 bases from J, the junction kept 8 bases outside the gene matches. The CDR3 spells CASSYGLAIQSETQYF. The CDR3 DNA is TGTGCCAGCAGTTACGGACTAGCGATCCAATCAGAGACCCAGTACTTC.

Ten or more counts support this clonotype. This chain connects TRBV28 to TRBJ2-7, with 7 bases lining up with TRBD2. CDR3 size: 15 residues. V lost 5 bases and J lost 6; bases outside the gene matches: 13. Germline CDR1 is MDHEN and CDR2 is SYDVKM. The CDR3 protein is CASSSPGPRGSEQYF. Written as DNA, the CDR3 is TGTGCCAGCAGTAGCCCCGGGCCGCGGGGGTCCGAGCAGTACTTC.

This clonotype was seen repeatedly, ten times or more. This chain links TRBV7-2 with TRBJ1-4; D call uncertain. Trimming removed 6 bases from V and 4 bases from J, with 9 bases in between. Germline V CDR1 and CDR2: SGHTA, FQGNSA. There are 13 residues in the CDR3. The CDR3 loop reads CASSLTFNEKLFF. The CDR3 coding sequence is TGTGCCAGCAGTCTCACTTTTAATGAAAAACTGTTTTTT.

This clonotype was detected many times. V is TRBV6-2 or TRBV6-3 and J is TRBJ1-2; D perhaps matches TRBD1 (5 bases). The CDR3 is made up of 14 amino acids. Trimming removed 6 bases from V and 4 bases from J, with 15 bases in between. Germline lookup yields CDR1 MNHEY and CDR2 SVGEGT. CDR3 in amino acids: CASSNRDSSYGYTF. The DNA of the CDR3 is TGTGCCAGCAGCAACCGGGACTCTTCCTATGGCTACACCTTC.

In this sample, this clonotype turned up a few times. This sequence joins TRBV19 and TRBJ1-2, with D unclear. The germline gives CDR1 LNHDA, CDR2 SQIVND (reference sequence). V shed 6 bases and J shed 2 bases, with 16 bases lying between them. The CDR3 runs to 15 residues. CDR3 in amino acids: CASSARTGKNYGYTF. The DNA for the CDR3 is TGTGCCAGTAGCGCCCGCACGGGAAAGAACTATGGCTACACCTTC. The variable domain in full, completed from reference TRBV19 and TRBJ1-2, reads DGGITQSPKYLFRKEGQNVTLSCEQNLNHDAMYWYRQDPGQGLRLIYYSQIVNDFQKGDIAEGYSVSREKKESFPLTVTSAQKNPTAFYLCASSARTGKNYGYTFGSGTRLTVV.

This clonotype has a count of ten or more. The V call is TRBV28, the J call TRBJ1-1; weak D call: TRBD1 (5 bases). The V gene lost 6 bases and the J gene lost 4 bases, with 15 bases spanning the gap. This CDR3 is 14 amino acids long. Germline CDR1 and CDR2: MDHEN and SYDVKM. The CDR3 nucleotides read TGTGCCAGCAGACCCGGAGGGGACCTCACTGAAGCTTTCTTT. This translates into CASRPGGDLTEAFF.

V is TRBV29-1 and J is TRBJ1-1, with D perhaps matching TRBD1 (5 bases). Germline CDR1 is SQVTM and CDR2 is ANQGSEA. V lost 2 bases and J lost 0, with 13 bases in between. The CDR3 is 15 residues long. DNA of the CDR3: TGCAGCGTTGAACCAGGAAGGGGAATGAACACTGAAGCTTTCTTT. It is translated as CSVEPGRGMNTEAFF. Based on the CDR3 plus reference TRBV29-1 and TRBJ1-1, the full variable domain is SAVISQKPSRDICQRGTSLTIQCQVDSQVTMMFWYRQQPGQSLTLIATANQGSEATYESGFVIDKFPISRPNLTFSTLTVSNMSPEDSSIYLCSVEPGRGMNTEAFFGQGTRLTVV.